A single sample gave rise to the 25 T cell receptor beta chains below, sequenced in a study of blood T cell repertoires in COVID-19. The method was immunoSEQ multiplex PCR; TCRdb's version includes in-frame clones alone and lacks a portion of them. The sample has 320,000 or so clones, about nine tenths seen once. What was sequenced was PBMCs or T cells enriched from blood (not recorded which). These TCRs come from a man in his fifties or sixties who had recovered from COVID-19.

This chain uses TRBV7-3 with TRBJ2-2; 15 bases agree with TRBD2. The CDR3 contains 17 residues. After removal of 4 bases from V and 7 bases from J, the junction contained 7 bases not matched to a gene. The V gene's germline CDR1 is SGHTA and CDR2 FQGTGA. CDR3 in DNA: TGTGCCAGCAGCTCAGGACTAGCGGGAGGGCCTGGCGGGGAGCTGTTTTTT. Protein sequence: CASSSGLAGGPGGELFF.

V usage is TRBV10-3 and J usage is TRBJ2-7, with 7 bases identical to TRBD1. CDR3 length: 14 amino acids. V was pared by 6 bases and J by 4 bases, with 9 bases of the junction left unmatched. The germline CDR1 and CDR2 sequences are ENHRY and SYGVKD. The CDR3: CAIRALQGEYEQYF. In DNA form, the CDR3 reads TGTGCCATCAGAGCCCTGCAGGGGGAATACGAGCAGTACTTC.

The chain employs TRBV16 and TRBJ2-3; D perhaps matches TRBD1 (5 bases). The V end was cut by 4 bases, the J end by 6 bases, with 17 bases between. The CDR3 length is 15 residues. Germline-derived CDR1 and CDR2 are KGHSY and FQNENV. The CDR3 nucleotides are TGTGCCAGCAGCCCCACAGGAATAAAAACCGATACGCAGTATTTT. Its protein is CASSPTGIKTDTQYF.

This sequence joins TRBV3-1 (or the pseudogene TRBV3-2) and TRBJ2-3, with 10 bases fitting TRBD2. The V gene's germline CDR1 is LGHDT and CDR2 YNNKEL (reference sequence). The CDR3 contains 16 residues. The V and J ends lost 5 bases and 2 bases, in that order; junction bases with no gene match: 7. This chain's CDR3 is CASSSLAGGPTDTQYF. The CDR3 coding sequence is TGTGCCAGCAGCTCCTTAGCGGGAGGCCCCACAGATACGCAGTATTTT.

The chain links TRBV5-5 to TRBJ1-1; D is unresolved. Germline values: CDR1 SGHKS, CDR2 YYEKEE (reference sequence). The CDR3 has 15 residues. V was cut by 1 base and J by 4 bases, with 14 bases left in between. Here the CDR3 reads CASSLLPVRSTEAFF. As DNA, the CDR3 is TGTGCCAGCAGCTTGCTCCCAGTCCGCAGCACTGAAGCTTTCTTT.

The chain employs TRBV18 and TRBJ1-4; D ambiguous. Trimming removed 3 bases at V and 4 bases at J, with 6 bases between. The CDR3 is 13 residues long. Germline CDR1 reads KGHSH; CDR2 reads LQKENI. CDR3: CASSPFLNEKLFF. CDR3 DNA sequence: TGTGCCAGCTCACCGTTTCTTAATGAAAAACTGTTTTTT.

The chain has TRBV18 and TRBJ2-5; D not resolved. The germline gives CDR1 KGHSH, CDR2 LQKENI. The V end lost 2 bases, the J end lost 2 bases, and 6 bases lay between the germline ends. The CDR3 is made up of 13 amino acids. The CDR3 DNA reads as TGTGCCAGCTCACCAACATTACAAGAGACCCAGTACTTC. Residues: CASSPTLQETQYF.

This chain links TRBV15 with TRBJ2-7, with D perhaps matching TRBD2 (6 bases). Germline V gene lookup returns CDR1 LNHNV and CDR2 YYDKDF (reference sequence). The CDR3 has 16 residues. V lost 0 bases and J 3 bases, leaving 15 bases between the germline ends. The CDR3 nucleotides are TGTGCCACCAGCAGAGATAGCGGAGGAGCAAGCTACGAGCAGTACTTC. Translating it yields CATSRDSGGASYEQYF.

This sequence joins TRBV18 and TRBJ1-5; D gene ambiguous. Deletions cut 2 bases from V and 7 bases from J, with 18 bases between. The CDR3 runs 16 residues. Germline assignment: CDR1 KGHSH and CDR2 LQKENI. The CDR3 is CASSPYGLLTEQPQHF. In DNA form, the CDR3 reads TGTGCCAGCTCACCATACGGACTCCTTACCGAACAGCCCCAGCATTTT.

V gene TRBV5-1 combines with J gene TRBJ2-3; 9 bases line up with TRBD1. The V gene end was trimmed by 0 bases and the J gene end by 13 bases; junction bases not matched to a gene: 9. This CDR3 contains 14 residues. The germline gives CDR1 SGHRS, CDR2 YFSETQ. In DNA form, the CDR3 reads TGCGCCAGCAGCTTGGCGGTGGGACAGGGTGGAAAGTATTTT. Translated, it gives CASSLAVGQGGKYF.

The rearrangement links TRBV6-5 to TRBJ1-1; D is ambiguous. In germline, CDR1 is MNHEY, CDR2 SVGAGI. This CDR3 spans 12 amino acids. Trimming cost V 10 bases and J 4 bases, with 13 bases left between them. CDR3 DNA: TGTGCCACCCTCTGGGGAGGCACTGAAGCTTTCTTT. Protein: CATLWGGTEAFF.

This chain uses TRBV18 with TRBJ1-4, with TRBD1 matching over 7 bases. The CDR3 runs to 15 residues. The germline V gene has CDR1 KGHSH and CDR2 LQKENI. V shed 2 bases, J shed 6 bases, and the junction held 6 bases outside the gene matches. CDR3 DNA: TGTGCCAGCTCACCAACCGGGACAGCCTATGAAAAACTGTTTTTT. This sequence encodes CASSPTGTAYEKLFF.

This chain joins TRBV11-2 and TRBJ1-1; 7 bases line up with TRBD1. Germline lookup yields CDR1 SGHAT and CDR2 FQNNGV. CDR3 length equals 16 residues. V shed 11 bases and J 3 bases; nucleotides not matched to a gene: 18. CDR3 amino acids: CALDTGQASLYTEAFF. CDR3 in DNA: TGTGCCCTTGATACCGGACAGGCGTCCCTGTACACTGAAGCTTTCTTT. Complete variable domain (other parts from reference TRBV11-2 and TRBJ1-1): EAGVAQSPRYKIIEKRQSVAFWCNPISGHATLYWYQQILGQGPKLLIQFQNNGVVDDSQLPKDRFSAERLKGVDSTLKIQPAKLEDSAVYLCALDTGQASLYTEAFFGQGTRLTVV.

This clone was seen only once. V is TRBV4-1 and J is TRBJ2-7, with D maybe TRBD2 (6 bases). Trimming took 3 bases from V and 3 from J, leaving 9 bases between them. CDR1 MGHRA and CDR2 YSYEKL come from the germline V gene. The CDR3 has 13 amino acids. The CDR3 sequence is CASSHGGGYEQYF. CDR3 DNA sequence: TGCGCCAGCAGCCACGGGGGTGGCTACGAGCAGTACTTC.

The chain combines TRBV18 with TRBJ2-2; 11 nucleotides align to TRBD2. J lost 0 bases, V lost 2 bases, and 5 bases had no gene match. This CDR3 is built from 18 residues. CDR1 and CDR2 from the germline V gene are KGHSH and LQKENI. For the CDR3, the DNA is TGTGCCAGCTCACCAAATGTAGCGGGAGGGCCGAACACCGGGGAGCTGTTTTTT. As protein: CASSPNVAGGPNTGELFF.

The rearrangement links TRBV4-2 to TRBJ2-2; 15 bases align to TRBD2. V lost 1 base to trimming and J lost 0 bases; unmatched junction nucleotides: 6. CDR1 is LGHNA, CDR2 YNFKEQ, per germline. The CDR3 is made up of 20 amino acids. The DNA for the CDR3 is TGTGCCAGCAGCCAAGGCTCGGGACTAGCGGGAGGTGCGAACACCGGGGAGCTGTTTTTT. Translating it yields CASSQGSGLAGGANTGELFF.

This clone showed up just once. V usage is TRBV9 and J usage is TRBJ1-5, with D tentatively TRBD1 (5 bases). Germline CDR1 SGDLS, CDR2 YYNGEE. The CDR3 totals 15 residues. Trimming cost V 4 bases and J 0 bases, with 11 bases left between them. CDR3 sequence (DNA): TGTGCCAGCAGCCGTGGGGGGGTTAGCAATCAGCCCCAGCATTTT. This translates into CASSRGGVSNQPQHF.

The chain recombines TRBV28 with TRBJ1-3; TRBD1 matches 9 bases. V was clipped by 5 bases and J by 0 bases; unmatched bases: 14. CDR3 size: 19 residues. Germline-derived CDR1 and CDR2 are MDHEN and SYDVKM. Here the CDR3 DNA reads TGTGCCAGCAGTCCCCCGCCGGGACAGGGAAAAGGCTCTGGAAACACCATATATTTT. It specifies CASSPPPGQGKGSGNTIYF.

J is TRBJ1-1 and V is TRBV14; 8 bases are a match to TRBD1. The ends lost 1 base at V and 4 bases at J; junction bases unmatched: 8. Germline CDR1 SGHDN, CDR2 FVKESK. The CDR3 length is 16 residues. The CDR3 loop is CASSQAYRGLGTEAFF. CDR3 nucleotide sequence: TGTGCCAGCAGCCAAGCTTACAGGGGGTTGGGCACTGAAGCTTTCTTT.

The genes are TRBV7-3 and TRBJ1-3, with TRBD1 matching over 12 bases. The CDR3 covers 18 residues. Trimming removed 1 base from V and 2 bases from J; junction bases left unmatched: 6. Germline V gene sequence: CDR1 SGHTA, CDR2 FQGTGA. The CDR3 coding sequence is TGTGCCAGCAGCTTAAGGGACAGGGGGCGGACAACTGGAAACACCATATATTTT. This gives the protein CASSLRDRGRTTGNTIYF.

This clone is a singleton in its sample. The CDR3 coding sequence is TGCGCCAGCGCGGCCCCTAGCACAGATACGCAGTATTTT. This translates into CASAAPSTDTQYF. This chain uses TRBV10-2 with TRBJ2-3; D is uncertain. This CDR3 contains 13 residues. Germline V gene sequence: CDR1 WSHSY, CDR2 SAAADI. V shed 8 bases and J shed 0 bases, with 9 bases lying between them.

The V gene is TRBV11-3, the J gene TRBJ2-1; D ambiguous. This CDR3 region has 13 residues. Looked up from germline, CDR1 is SGHNT and CDR2 is YENEEA. With 2 bases removed from V and 15 bases from J, the gap between germline ends came to 17 bases. The CDR3 DNA sequence: TGTGCCAGCAGCTTAATCACTCGACTCAATCGGTTCTTC. Its translation is CASSLITRLNRFF.

The genes are TRBV6-5 and TRBJ1-2, with 7 bases matching TRBD1. The ends lost 4 bases at V and 3 bases at J; junction bases unmatched: 11. Germline lookup yields CDR1 MNHEY and CDR2 SVGAGI. This CDR3 region has 16 residues. The CDR3 region is CASSSRTGPWDYGYTF. The CDR3 DNA reads as TGTGCCAGCAGTTCCAGGACAGGCCCCTGGGACTATGGCTACACCTTC.

The gene calls are TRBV5-1 and TRBJ1-5, with 7 bases matching TRBD1. The CDR3 has 14 amino acids. The V gene end was trimmed by 3 bases and the J gene end by 4 bases; junction bases not matched to a gene: 4. Germline CDR1 and CDR2: SGHRS and YFSETQ. CDR3 residues: CASSSGTENQPQHF. The CDR3 coding sequence is TGCGCCAGCAGCTCAGGGACAGAGAATCAGCCCCAGCATTTT.

The chain uses TRBV27 and TRBJ2-1; 10 positions match TRBD2. Germline values: CDR1 MNHEY, CDR2 SMNVEV (reference sequence). There are 17 residues in the CDR3. V trimming: 7 bases; J trimming: 7 bases; junction bases outside the gene matches: 16. CDR3 in amino acids: CASTIAFSSGRGNEQFF. The CDR3 region has the DNA TGTGCCAGCACCATTGCTTTCTCTAGCGGGAGAGGGAATGAGCAGTTCTTC.